The count of the clone carrying this T cell receptor beta chain is one. Its antigen remains unknown. The study profiled TCR beta VDJ and CDR3 using genomic DNA as template. TCRdb fed the reads into MiXCR, producing one record per CDR3 protein. This table has 200,000 or so distinct CDR3 sequences, approximately 51% appearing once. These data come from a study of CD8+CD57+ T cells in acquired aplastic anemia. Across the whole study: The DNA of sorted CD4+ and CD8+ cells averaged 3.2 ug.

General study results and limits: Between the patient and control groups, CD8+ Simpson's diversity did not differ significantly.

Selection for sequencing was limited to patients who had shown CD8+CD57+ cell expansion by flow cytometry. Every patient presented with severe acquired aplastic anemia. Patients had received no therapy at the time of blood sampling. CDR3 length equals 14 residues. Germline V gene lookup returns CDR1 DFQATT and CDR2 SNEGSKA (reference sequence). Trimming cost V 2 bases and J 5 bases; bases outside gene matches: 7. The clonotype originates from a human donor with aplastic anemia. The material sequenced was sorted CD4+, CD8+, or CD8+CD57+ T cells (not recorded which) from PBMCs. The chain joins TRBV20-1 to TRBJ1-2; 8 bases are shared with TRBD1. As DNA, the CDR3 is TGCAGTGCTAGACAGGGGGCTAATTTATATGGCTACACCTTC. It specifies CSARQGANLYGYTF.